Listed here are 27 T cell receptor beta chains from one sample, sequenced in a study of T cell repertoires in cytomegalovirus infection. Their specific antigens are unknown. TCRdb reprocessed the reads with MiXCR, giving one entry per CDR3 protein. The table includes 700,000 to 950,000 distinct CDR3 sequences, 30% to 35% detected once. Sequences were derived from cultured CD8+ T cells from PBMCs, sampled from culture after CMV antigen stimulation. These TCRs come from a human donor in good health (CMV status not recorded). Some clones in this sample may be carry-over from other donors' samples.

The rearrangement uses TRBV27 and TRBJ1-2; D unresolved. CDR1 MNHEY and CDR2 SMNVEV come from the germline V gene (reference sequence). V was cut by 0 bases and J by 4 bases, with 6 bases left in between. The CDR3 runs to 13 residues. The CDR3 here is CASSLSGFYGYTF. The CDR3 bases are TGTGCCAGCAGTTTATCAGGGTTCTATGGCTACACCTTC.

This rearrangement joins TRBV12-3 or TRBV12-4 to TRBJ2-3; the D is unclear. V lost 5 bases, J lost 2 bases, and 11 bases lay in between. This CDR3 is 14 amino acids long. The DNA of the CDR3 is TGTGCCAGCAGTCTCGACATTTACACAGATACGCAGTATTTT. It specifies CASSLDIYTDTQYF.

The sample holds a few counts of this clonotype. The chain links TRBV7-3 to TRBJ2-4; D may correspond to TRBD1 or TRBD2 (5 bases each). V lost 6 bases and J lost 8, with 20 bases in between. The CDR3 spans 15 residues. The germline gives CDR1 SGHTA, CDR2 FQGTGA. The CDR3 region has the DNA TGTGCCAGCAGACCCGGGGTCCTTGACAGCGACATTCAGTACTTC. Its translation is CASRPGVLDSDIQYF.

This clonotype was found a few times. V is TRBV7-9 and J is TRBJ2-1, with D possibly TRBD2 on 5 matching bases. Trimming pared 2 bases from V and 2 bases from J, leaving 10 bases between. CDR1 is SEHNR, CDR2 FQNEAQ, per germline (reference sequence). This CDR3 comprises 15 residues. The CDR3 reads CASSLLARAYNEQFF. The DNA for the CDR3 is TGTGCCAGCAGCTTACTAGCTAGAGCCTACAATGAGCAGTTCTTC. The full variable domain, in which reference TRBV7-9 and TRBJ2-1 provide the parts outside the CDR3, is DTGVSQNPRHKITKRGQNVTFRCDPISEHNRLYWYRQTLGQGPEFLTYFQNEAQLEKSRLLSDRFSAERPKGSFSTLEIQRTEQGDSAMYLCASSLLARAYNEQFFGPGTRLTVL.

V gene TRBV6-2 or TRBV6-3 combines with J gene TRBJ2-7, with 8 nucleotides matching TRBD2. Germline assignment: CDR1 MNHEY and CDR2 SVGEGT. CDR3 length: 14 amino acids. Losses at the gene ends were 3 bases for V and 2 bases for J; bases not matched to a gene: 3. CDR3: CASSYRGGTYEQYV. In DNA, the CDR3 is TGTGCCAGCAGTTATCGCGGGGGGACCTACGAGCAGTACGTC.

This clonotype was seen repeatedly, ten times or more. The chain employs TRBV7-9 and TRBJ2-4, with D unresolved. Trimming pared 3 bases from V and 1 base from J, leaving 7 bases between. This CDR3 contains 14 residues. The germline V gene has CDR1 SEHNR and CDR2 FQNEAQ (reference sequence). CDR3 sequence (DNA): TGTGCCAGCAGCTTTAGTGGGGCCAAAAACATTCAGTACTTC. It is translated as CASSFSGAKNIQYF.

The chain uses TRBV6-2 or TRBV6-3 and TRBJ2-5; TRBD1 aligns across 12 bases. Germline V gene sequence: CDR1 MNHEY, CDR2 SVGEGT. This CDR3 is 15 amino acids long. V shed 0 bases and J 4 bases; nucleotides not matched to a gene: 0. For the CDR3, the DNA is TGTGCCAGCAGTTACTCGGGACAGGGGGCAGAGACCCAGTACTTC. Translated: CASSYSGQGAETQYF.

CDR3 protein: CASSYGPGDQLGNEQFF. DNA for the CDR3: TGTGCCAGCAGTTACGGCCCCGGGGACCAACTGGGAAATGAGCAGTTCTTC. This sequence joins TRBV6-8 and TRBJ2-1; D may be TRBD1 or TRBD2 (5 bases each). V shed 2 bases and J shed 7 bases, with 21 bases lying between them. The CDR3 is made up of 17 amino acids. Germline loops: CDR1 MNHGY, CDR2 SAAAGT.

In this sample, this clonotype turned up many times. The chain joins TRBV12-3 or TRBV12-4 to TRBJ1-4; D is unclear. The ends were cut back, 3 bases at V and 0 bases at J, with 14 bases in the middle. The length of the CDR3 is 17 residues. The CDR3 loop reads CASSFMGSIATNEKLFF. The DNA for the CDR3 is TGTGCCAGCAGTTTTATGGGGTCGATTGCAACTAATGAAAAACTGTTTTTT.

V usage is TRBV10-3 and J usage is TRBJ1-3; no clear D. Germline CDR1 is ENHRY and CDR2 is SYGVKD. The CDR3 is 13 residues long. Trimming took 7 bases from V and 3 from J, leaving 10 bases between them. The CDR3 DNA follows: TGTGCCATCATTGGCGAAGGTGGAAACACCATATATTTT. Translated: CAIIGEGGNTIYF.

The chain has TRBV15 and TRBJ2-1, with 13 bases lining up with TRBD2. Germline V gene lookup returns CDR1 LNHNV and CDR2 YYDKDF (reference sequence). V was pared by 5 bases and J by 5 bases, with 3 bases of the junction left unmatched. This CDR3 spans 15 amino acids. The CDR3 nucleotides are TGTGCCACCAGCCACGGACTAGCGGGAGACAATGAGCAGTTCTTC. Translating gives CATSHGLAGDNEQFF.

V and J are TRBV23-1 and TRBJ1-5, with D possibly matching TRBD1 (6 bases). TRBV23-1 is flagged as an ORF with uncertain function. V gave up 2 bases and J gave up 1 base, with 9 bases separating them. The CDR3 has 15 amino acids. This CDR3 reads CASSQEGHSNQPQHF. In DNA form, the CDR3 reads TGCGCCAGCAGTCAAGAGGGACACAGCAATCAGCCCCAGCATTTT.

This rearrangement joins TRBV5-6 to TRBJ2-7; 11 bases are shared with TRBD2. V dropped 0 bases and J dropped 6; count of bases not matched to a gene: 2. The CDR3 is made up of 14 amino acids. The germline V gene encodes CDR1 SGHDT and CDR2 YYEEEE. This CDR3 is CASSLGLAGREQYF. CDR3 in DNA: TGTGCCAGCAGCTTGGGACTAGCGGGGCGCGAGCAGTACTTC.

This clonotype has a handful of counts. V gene TRBV11-2 combines with J gene TRBJ2-1; D is uncertain. Germline CDR1 reads SGHAT; CDR2 reads FQNNGV. The CDR3 runs to 17 residues. V lost 4 bases, J lost 3 bases, and 19 bases lay in between. CDR3 DNA: TGTGCCAGCAGCTATCGTGAGTTTCCACAAGGCTACAATGAGCAGTTCTTC. It translates to CASSYREFPQGYNEQFF.

The V call is TRBV12-3 or TRBV12-4, the J call TRBJ2-2; D is uncertain. V was cut by 7 bases and J by 2 bases, with 11 bases left in between. The CDR3 is 14 amino acids. CDR3 DNA: TGTGCCAGCACCCTGGTCTATAACACCGGGGAGCTGTTTTTT. Translating it yields CASTLVYNTGELFF.

The chain uses TRBV6-1 and TRBJ1-2; tentatively, D is TRBD1 (5 bases). V was shortened by 6 bases and J by 4 bases, with 15 bases between the two germline ends. Germline V lookup: CDR1 MNHNS, CDR2 SASEGT. This CDR3 is 14 amino acids long. CDR3 DNA sequence: TGTGCCAGCAGCCCCATTGACAGCACCTATGGCTACACCTTC. It codes for CASSPIDSTYGYTF.

This clonotype was picked up a small number of times. The CDR3 sequence is CASSSPMSTDTQYF. CDR3 sequence (DNA): TGTGCCAGCAGCTCGCCGATGAGCACAGATACGCAGTATTTT. V is TRBV7-6 and J is TRBJ2-3, with D hard to call. The germline gives CDR1 SGHVS, CDR2 FNYEAQ. There are 14 residues in the CDR3. V dropped 4 bases and J dropped 0 bases, with 8 bases sitting between them.

V is TRBV20-1 and J is TRBJ1-2; tentative D call: TRBD1 (5 bases). The germline V gene has CDR1 DFQATT and CDR2 SNEGSKA (reference sequence). The CDR3 covers 16 residues. With 0 bases removed from V and 3 bases from J, the gap between germline ends came to 17 bases. In nucleotides, the CDR3 is TGCAGTGCTAGAGATCCCGGGGCACCCCTTGACTATGGCTACACCTTC. It encodes CSARDPGAPLDYGYTF.

This sequence joins TRBV25-1 and TRBJ1-5, with D hard to call. Germline assignment: CDR1 MGHDK and CDR2 SYGVNS. V was pared by 1 base and J by 7 bases, with 14 bases between. The CDR3 spans 15 residues. CDR3 DNA sequence: TGTGCCAGCAGTGAATTTAGTGAGGCGGGGCAGCCCCAGCATTTT. This codes for CASSEFSEAGQPQHF. Together with reference TRBV25-1 and TRBJ1-5, the CDR3 gives the full variable domain: EADIYQTPRYLVIGTGKKITLECSQTMGHDKMYWYQQDPGMELHLIHYSYGVNSTEKGDLSSESTVSRIRTEHFPLTLESARPSHTSQYLCASSEFSEAGQPQHFGDGTRLSIL.

The rearrangement uses TRBV5-6 and TRBJ2-1, with D uncertain. V dropped 0 bases and J dropped 3 bases, with 7 bases sitting between them. The CDR3 loop spans 14 amino acids. Germline CDR1 SGHDT, CDR2 YYEEEE. The CDR3 bases are TGTGCCAGCAGCTTGGGTGACAACTACAATGAGCAGTTCTTC. The encoded protein is CASSLGDNYNEQFF.

The chain is built from TRBV5-6 and TRBJ1-4; D uncertain. CDR3 length: 13 residues. Deletions cut 1 base from V and 6 bases from J, with 7 bases between. Germline V gene sequence: CDR1 SGHDT, CDR2 YYEEEE. This CDR3 reads CASSLSGYEKLFF. The CDR3 DNA is TGTGCCAGCAGCTTGAGCGGATATGAAAAACTGTTTTTT. Supplemented by reference TRBV5-6 and TRBJ1-4, the full variable domain reads DAGVTQSPTHLIKTRGQQVTLRCSPKSGHDTVSWYQQALGQGPQFIFQYYEEEERQRGNFPDRFSGHQFPNYSSELNVNALLLGDSALYLCASSLSGYEKLFFGSGTQLSVL.

The sample holds a few counts of this clonotype. This chain uses TRBV7-9 with TRBJ2-7; tentatively, D is TRBD1 or TRBD2 (5 bases each). There are 14 residues in the CDR3. The V end was cut by 5 bases, the J end by 2 bases, with 13 bases between. Germline V gene lookup returns CDR1 SEHNR and CDR2 FQNEAQ (reference sequence). The CDR3 DNA follows: TGTGCCAGCAGCACCGGGACGGAAACCTACGAGCAGTACTTC. Amino acid sequence: CASSTGTETYEQYF.

Details on this clonotype: A junction boundary mismatches the germline segment, possibly from a read error. V usage is TRBV28 and J usage is TRBJ2-5; D possibly corresponds to TRBD2 (5 bases). Germline V CDR1 and CDR2: MDHEN, SYDVKM. This CDR3 region has 14 residues. This chain's CDR3 is CTSSFLAGEETQYF. The DNA for the CDR3 is TGTACCAGCAGTTTTCTAGCAGGAGAGGAGACCCAGTACTTC.

This clonotype was counted between two and nine times. The V gene is TRBV2, the J gene TRBJ2-1; unclear D gene. Per the germline V gene, CDR1 is SNHLY and CDR2 is FYNNEI. The CDR3 is 12 residues long. The V and J ends lost 1 base and 10 bases respectively, with 8 bases between them. CDR3 residues: CASSEDSREQFF. The DNA of the CDR3 is TGTGCCAGCAGTGAAGACAGCAGGGAGCAGTTCTTC.

The table lists this clonotype with a few counts. The V call is TRBV7-6, the J call TRBJ2-3; 7 bases line up with TRBD2. The CDR3 totals 15 residues. Unmatched junction bases numbered 7, after V lost 5 bases and J lost 2 bases. Germline CDR1 reads SGHVS; CDR2 reads FNYEAQ. The CDR3 region has the DNA TGTGCCAGCAGCGCGCGGGGGATATTCACAGATACGCAGTATTTT. Its protein is CASSARGIFTDTQYF.

This clonotype was picked up many times. The rearrangement uses TRBV7-2 and TRBJ2-1; 8 nucleotides line up with TRBD2. The J segment lost 4 bases and the V segment lost 5 bases, leaving 7 bases of the junction unmatched. The CDR3 is 15 residues long. Germline V gene sequence: CDR1 SGHTA, CDR2 FQGNSA. CDR3 nucleotide sequence: TGTGCCAGCAGCCCCTCAGCGGGGGAATACAATGAGCAGTTCTTC. Its protein product is CASSPSAGEYNEQFF.

This clonotype was seen a handful of times. The V gene is TRBV11-2, the J gene TRBJ2-1, with D perhaps matching TRBD1 (7 bases). Trimming removed 2 bases from V and 5 bases from J, with 16 bases in between. This CDR3 is built from 16 residues. CDR1 is SGHAT, CDR2 FQNNGV, per germline. CDR3 amino acids: CASSLKAQGGHNEQFF. Written as DNA, the CDR3 is TGTGCCAGCAGCTTAAAGGCTCAGGGGGGCCACAATGAGCAGTTCTTC.